These T cell receptor beta chains were read from a single sample in a study of T cell responses to AZD1222 COVID-19 vaccine. The table came from immunoSEQ multiplex PCR; TCRdb's copy has only in-frame clones and leaves some out. The repertoire includes roughly 120,000 clones, over 75% of them detected once, and roughly a sixth sits in the top ten. The material sequenced was peripheral blood, taken on day 0 of MenACWY control vaccination. All receptors derive from an adult in good health. The CDR3 runs from the conserved cysteine through the conserved F or W. The D gene is left open where the match is weak. Expanded clones get a size class; other rows say once, few or many, or leave the size out.

V	D	J	size	CDR3	DNA
TRBV28	NA	TRBJ2-7	NA	CASSPGGAGPYEQYF	TGTGCCAGCAGTCCAGGGGGGGCGGGACCCTACGAGCAGTACTTC
TRBV19	NA	TRBJ2-7	NA	CASSMAQGSYEQYF	TGTGCCAGTAGTATGGCACAGGGCTCCTACGAGCAGTACTTC
TRBV5-4	NA	TRBJ1-1	NA	CASSLVAGANTEAFF	TGTGCCAGCAGCTTGGTGGCGGGGGCGAACACTGAAGCTTTCTTT
TRBV11-1	TRBD1	TRBJ2-2	NA	CASSFNRDSPTGELFF	TGTGCCAGCAGCTTCAACCGGGACAGTCCCACCGGGGAGCTGTTTTTT
TRBV11-2	NA	TRBJ1-2	NA	CASSQRRVEGYTF	TGTGCCAGCAGCCAACGGAGGGTTGAAGGCTACACCTTC
TRBV30	TRBD2	TRBJ2-5	few	CAWSRGLAGTETQYF	TGTGCCTGGAGTAGGGGACTAGCGGGAACGGAGACCCAGTACTTC
TRBV5-4	NA	TRBJ1-2	NA	CASSLGQLYGYTF	TGTGCCAGCAGCTTGGGACAGCTTTATGGCTACACCTTC
TRBV4-1	NA	TRBJ1-2	NA	CASSHEGALGYGYTF	TGCGCCAGCAGCCACGAAGGGGCCCTTGGCTATGGCTACACCTTC
TRBV15	NA	TRBJ2-7	NA	CATSREQGPWNEQYF	TGTGCCACCAGCAGAGAGCAGGGACCCTGGAACGAGCAGTACTTC
TRBV2	TRBD2	TRBJ2-7	NA	CASRVAGGIYEQYF	TGTGCCAGCAGAGTAGCGGGAGGGATTTACGAGCAGTACTTC
TRBV6-5	TRBD2	TRBJ2-1	few	CASRTSGNLYNEQFF	TGTGCCAGCAGGACTAGCGGGAATCTCTACAATGAGCAGTTCTTC